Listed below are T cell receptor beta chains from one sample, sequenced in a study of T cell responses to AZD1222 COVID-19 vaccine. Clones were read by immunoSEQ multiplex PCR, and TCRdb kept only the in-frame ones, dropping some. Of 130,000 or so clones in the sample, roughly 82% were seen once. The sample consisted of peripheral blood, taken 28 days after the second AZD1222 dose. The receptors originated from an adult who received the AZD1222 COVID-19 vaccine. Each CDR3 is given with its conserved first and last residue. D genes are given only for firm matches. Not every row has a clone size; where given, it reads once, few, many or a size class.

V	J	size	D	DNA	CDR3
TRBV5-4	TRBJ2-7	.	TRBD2	TGTGCCAGCAGCCCGACTCCGACTAGCGGGGCCTCCTACGAGCAGTACTTC	CASSPTPTSGASYEQYF
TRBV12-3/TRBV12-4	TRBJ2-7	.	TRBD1	TGTGCCAGCACCACAGGGGGCTACGAGCAGTACTTC	CASTTGGYEQYF
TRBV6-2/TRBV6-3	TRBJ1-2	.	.	TGTGCCAGCAGCCTAACAGGGCGCTATGGCTACACCTTC	CASSLTGRYGYTF
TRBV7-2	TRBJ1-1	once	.	TGTGCCAGCAGTGCAGTAGACGGGGGCCGACTTGTTTTCTTT	CASSAVDGGRLVFF
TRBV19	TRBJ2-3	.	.	TGTGCCAGTAGTATCGTGGCGGATACGCAGTATTTT	CASSIVADTQYF
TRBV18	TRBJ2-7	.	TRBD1	TGTGCCAGCTCACCCGGACAGGGGGCGTACGAGCAGTACTTC	CASSPGQGAYEQYF
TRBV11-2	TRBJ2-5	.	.	TGTGCCAGCAGCTTAGAAGACAGGAGGACAGAGACCCAGTACTTC	CASSLEDRRTETQYF
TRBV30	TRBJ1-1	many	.	TGTGCCTGGTCGGGAGACACCCGAACTGAAGCTTTCTTT	CAWSGDTRTEAFF
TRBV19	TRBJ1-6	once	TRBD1	TGTGCCAGCCAGACAGGGACAGGAAGCTCACCCCTCCACTTT	CASQTGTGSSPLHF
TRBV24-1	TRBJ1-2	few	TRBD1	TGTGCCACCAGTGATTTAGGGACAGGGGCCGGCTACACCTTC	CATSDLGTGAGYTF
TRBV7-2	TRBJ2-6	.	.	TGTGCCAGCAGCTTAGGCGATTTTGGGGCCAACGTCCTGACTTTC	CASSLGDFGANVLTF
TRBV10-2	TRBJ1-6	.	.	TGCGCCAGCCGCGAGCCGGGCTCCTATAATTCACCCCTCCACTTT	CASREPGSYNSPLHF
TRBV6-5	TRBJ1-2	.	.	TGTGCCAGCAGCGACGACCCCTTCAACTATGGCTACACCTTC	CASSDDPFNYGYTF
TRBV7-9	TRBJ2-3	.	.	TGTGCCAGCAGCTTAAGCCCGCCCGCAGATACGCAGTATTTT	CASSLSPPADTQYF
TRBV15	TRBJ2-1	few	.	TGTGCCACCAGCAGAGGCAGGGGGAGGGGAAATGAGCAGTTCTTC	CATSRGRGRGNEQFF
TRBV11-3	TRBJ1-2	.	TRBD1	TGTGCCAGCAGCTTACGACAGGGGTTGGGCTACACCTTC	CASSLRQGLGYTF
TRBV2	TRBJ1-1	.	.	TGTGCCAGCAGTGAGAATGGGGACACTGAAGCTTTCTTT	CASSENGDTEAFF
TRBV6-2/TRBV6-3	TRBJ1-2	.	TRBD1	TGTGCCAGCAGTTGGGACAGGGGAGGAAACTATGGCTACACCTTC	CASSWDRGGNYGYTF
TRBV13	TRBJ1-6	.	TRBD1	TGTGCCAGCACCTACCGGGACAGGGGAAATTCACCCCTCCACTTT	CASTYRDRGNSPLHF
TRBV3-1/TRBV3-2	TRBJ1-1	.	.	TGTGCCAGCAGCCTAGCAGGGGTTCCCACTGAAGCTTTCTTT	CASSLAGVPTEAFF
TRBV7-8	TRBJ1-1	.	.	TGTGCCAGCAGCTTAGGAACGGGGGGATCTGAAGCTTTCTTT	CASSLGTGGSEAFF
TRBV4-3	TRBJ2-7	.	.	TGCGCCAGCAGCCAAGATCGACATGAAGTTTGGGAGCAGTACTTC	CASSQDRHEVWEQYF
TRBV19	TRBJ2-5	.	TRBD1	TGTGCCAGTAGACCGGGACAGGGTTCATCAGGGACCCAGTACTTC	CASRPGQGSSGTQYF
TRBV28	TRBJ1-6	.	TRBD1	TGTGCCAGCCTTCCTGCGGGGACAGGGGGTAATTCACCCCTCCACTTT	CASLPAGTGGNSPLHF
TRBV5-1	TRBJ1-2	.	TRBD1	TGCGCCAGCAGCTTGACCCTGACAGGGGGTGTGTATGGCTACACCTTC	CASSLTLTGGVYGYTF
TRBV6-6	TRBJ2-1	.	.	TGTGCCAGCAGGCCCCCACAGGGTTGGGACAATGAGCAGTTCTTC	CASRPPQGWDNEQFF
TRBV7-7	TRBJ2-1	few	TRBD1	TGTGCTAGCAGCTTAGTCAATCCGGGACAGGGCGGTGAGCAGTTCTTC	CASSLVNPGQGGEQFF
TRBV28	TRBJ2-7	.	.	TGTGCCAGCACTCTTGCAGGTTCCTACGAGCAGTACTTC	CASTLAGSYEQYF
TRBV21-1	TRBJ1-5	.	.	TGTGCCAGCAGCACCCGACAGGGGGTGATTTATAGCAATCAGCCCCAGCATTTT	CASSTRQGVIYSNQPQHF
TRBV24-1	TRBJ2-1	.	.	TGTGCCACCAGTGATCCCGGGACCCCCCTGGGCAATGAGCAGTTCTTC	CATSDPGTPLGNEQFF
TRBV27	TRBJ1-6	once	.	TGTGCCAGCAGTGCGTCCCGAAAGAGCTCCTATAATTCACCCCTCCACTTT	CASSASRKSSYNSPLHF